The T cell receptor (beta chain) described here comes from a study of T cell responses to AZD1222 COVID-19 vaccine. Study at large: Both about-4-week and about-12-week second-dose recipients were combined. Study findings and constraints: Reportedly, close to half of spike-specific TCRs are directed against unmutated variant regions.

This clone occurred once. Antigen unknown. Generated by immunoSEQ multiplex PCR, the TCRdb table keeps only in-frame clones and is missing some. The sample has about 92,000 clones; approximately 87% are singletons. The sequences come from peripheral blood, collected on day 0 of AZD1222 vaccination. This receptor was identified in an adult in good health.

This CDR3 is CASSYEGKANEKLFF. CDR3 coding DNA: TGTGCCAGCAGTTACGAGGGGAAGGCTAATGAAAAACTGTTTTTT. The chain joins TRBV6-5 to TRBJ1-4, with D possibly TRBD1 on 5 matching bases. The CDR3 length is 15 residues. Germline V CDR1 and CDR2: MNHEY, SVGAGI. V lost 2 bases and J 3 bases, leaving 10 bases between the germline ends.